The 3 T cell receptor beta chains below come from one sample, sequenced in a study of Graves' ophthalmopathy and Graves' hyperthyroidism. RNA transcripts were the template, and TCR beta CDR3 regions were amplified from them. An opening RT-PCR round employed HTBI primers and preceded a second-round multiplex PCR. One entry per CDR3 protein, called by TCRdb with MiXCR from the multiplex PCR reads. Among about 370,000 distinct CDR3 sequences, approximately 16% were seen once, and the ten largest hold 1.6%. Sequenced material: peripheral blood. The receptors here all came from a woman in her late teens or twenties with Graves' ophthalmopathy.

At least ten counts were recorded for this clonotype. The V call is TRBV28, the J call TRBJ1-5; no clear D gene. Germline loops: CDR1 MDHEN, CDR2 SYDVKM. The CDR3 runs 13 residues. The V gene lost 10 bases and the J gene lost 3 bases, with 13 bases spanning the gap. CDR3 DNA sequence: TGTGCCACCCTGACTGATGACAATCAGCCCCAGCATTTT. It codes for CATLTDDNQPQHF.

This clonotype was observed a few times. CDR3: CATSDSGQSYEQYF. CDR3 sequence (DNA): TGTGCCACCAGTGACTCGGGACAATCCTACGAGCAGTACTTC. This chain joins TRBV24-1 and TRBJ2-7, with a tentative D call TRBD1 (6 bases). V lost 4 bases to trimming and J lost 1 base, with 10 bases between them. Germline V lookup: CDR1 KGHDR, CDR2 SFDVKD. The CDR3 totals 14 residues.

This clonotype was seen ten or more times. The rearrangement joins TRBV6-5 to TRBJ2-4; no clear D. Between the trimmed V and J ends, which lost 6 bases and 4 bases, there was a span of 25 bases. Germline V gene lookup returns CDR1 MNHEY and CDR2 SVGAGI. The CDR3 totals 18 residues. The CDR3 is CASSAPPRGTAQKNIQYF. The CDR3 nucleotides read TGTGCCAGCAGCGCCCCCCCCCGAGGAACAGCCCAAAAAAACATTCAGTACTTC.